This T cell receptor (beta chain) appears in the sequencing data of a study of radiotherapy plus CTLA-4 blockade in lung cancer. Study-wide findings and caveats: Radiotherapy with ipilimumab was followed by blood expansion of tumor-derived clones.

Profiled with immunoSEQ multiplex PCR; TCRdb holds only in-frame clones, not every one. The sample yields tens of thousands of clones, more than 80% seen once. Germline V gene lookup returns CDR1 WSHSY and CDR2 SAAADI. With 6 bases removed from V and 1 base from J, the gap between germline ends came to 11 bases. This CDR3 spans 14 amino acids. Only a few counts were recorded for this clone. The antigen is undetermined. The chain has TRBV10-2 and TRBJ2-3, with D tentatively TRBD2 (7 bases). Here the sequenced sample was peripheral blood, taken from a patient treated with radiotherapy plus ipilimumab. The TCR comes from a human donor with non-small cell lung cancer who had stable disease on radiotherapy plus ipilimumab. In DNA form, the CDR3 reads TGCGCCAGCAGCGCGGGGGCGCGCACAGATACGCAGTATTTT. This codes for CASSAGARTDTQYF.